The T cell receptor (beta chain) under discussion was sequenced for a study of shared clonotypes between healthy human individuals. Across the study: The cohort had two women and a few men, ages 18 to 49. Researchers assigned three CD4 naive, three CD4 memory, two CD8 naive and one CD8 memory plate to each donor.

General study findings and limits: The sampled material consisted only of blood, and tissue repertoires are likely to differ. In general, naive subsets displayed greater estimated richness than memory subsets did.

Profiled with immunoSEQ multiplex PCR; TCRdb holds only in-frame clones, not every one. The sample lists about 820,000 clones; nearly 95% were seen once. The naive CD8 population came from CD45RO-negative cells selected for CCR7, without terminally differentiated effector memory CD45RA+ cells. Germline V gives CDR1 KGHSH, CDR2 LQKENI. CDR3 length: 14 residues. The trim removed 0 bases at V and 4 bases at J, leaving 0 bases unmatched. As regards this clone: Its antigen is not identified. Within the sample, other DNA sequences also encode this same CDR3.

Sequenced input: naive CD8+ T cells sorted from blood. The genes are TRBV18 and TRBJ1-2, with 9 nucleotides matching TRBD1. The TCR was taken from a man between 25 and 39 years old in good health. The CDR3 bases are TGTGCCAGCTCACCACCGGGACAGGGCTATGGCTACACCTTC. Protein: CASSPPGQGYGYTF.